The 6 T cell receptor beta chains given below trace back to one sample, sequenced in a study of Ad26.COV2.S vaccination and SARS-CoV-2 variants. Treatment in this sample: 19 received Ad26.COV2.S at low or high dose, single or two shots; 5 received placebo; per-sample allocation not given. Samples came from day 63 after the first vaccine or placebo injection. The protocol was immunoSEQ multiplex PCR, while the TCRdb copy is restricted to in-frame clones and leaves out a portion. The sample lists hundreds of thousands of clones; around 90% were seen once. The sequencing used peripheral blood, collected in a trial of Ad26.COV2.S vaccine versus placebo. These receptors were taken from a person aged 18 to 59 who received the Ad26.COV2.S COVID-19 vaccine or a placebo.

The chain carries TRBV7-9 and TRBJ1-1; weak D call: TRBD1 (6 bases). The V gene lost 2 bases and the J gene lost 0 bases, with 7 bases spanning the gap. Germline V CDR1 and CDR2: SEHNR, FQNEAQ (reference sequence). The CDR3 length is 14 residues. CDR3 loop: CASSLSGVNTEAFF. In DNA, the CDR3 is TGTGCCAGCAGCTTATCAGGGGTGAACACTGAAGCTTTCTTT.

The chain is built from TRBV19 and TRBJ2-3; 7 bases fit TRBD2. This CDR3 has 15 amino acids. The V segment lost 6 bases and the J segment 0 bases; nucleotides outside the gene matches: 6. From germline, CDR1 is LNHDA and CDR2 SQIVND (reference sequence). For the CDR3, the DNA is TGTGCCAGTAGCCCGCTAGCGGTCAGCACAGATACGCAGTATTTT. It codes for CASSPLAVSTDTQYF.

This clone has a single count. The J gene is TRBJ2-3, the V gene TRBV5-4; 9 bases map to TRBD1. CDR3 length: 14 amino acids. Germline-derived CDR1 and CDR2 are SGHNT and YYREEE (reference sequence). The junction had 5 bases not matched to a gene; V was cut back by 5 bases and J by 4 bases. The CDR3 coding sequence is TGTGCCAGCAGGACCCGACAGGGGGCAGATACGCAGTATTTT. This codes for CASRTRQGADTQYF.

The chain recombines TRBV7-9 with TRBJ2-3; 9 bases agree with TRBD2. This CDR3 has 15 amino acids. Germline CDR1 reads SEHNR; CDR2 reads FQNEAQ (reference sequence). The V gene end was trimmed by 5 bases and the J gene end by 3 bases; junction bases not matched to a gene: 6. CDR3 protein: CASSLSGSETDTQYF. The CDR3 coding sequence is TGTGCCAGCAGCCTTAGCGGGAGTGAGACAGATACGCAGTATTTT.

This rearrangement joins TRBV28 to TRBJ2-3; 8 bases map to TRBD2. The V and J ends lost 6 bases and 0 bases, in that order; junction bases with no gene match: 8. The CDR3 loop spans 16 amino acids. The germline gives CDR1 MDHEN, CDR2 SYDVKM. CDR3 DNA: TGTGCCAGCAGCCTCGGTAGCGGGGCTAGCACAGATACGCAGTATTTT. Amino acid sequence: CASSLGSGASTDTQYF.

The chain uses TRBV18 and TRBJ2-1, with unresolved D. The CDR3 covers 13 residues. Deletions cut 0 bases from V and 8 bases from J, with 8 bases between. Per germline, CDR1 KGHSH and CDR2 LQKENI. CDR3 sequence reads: CASSPPVGYEQFF. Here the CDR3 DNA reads TGTGCCAGCTCACCACCGGTAGGATATGAGCAGTTCTTC.